Shown below are 11 T cell receptor beta chains from a single sample sequenced in a study of HIV-infected children after antiretroviral therapy interruption (dated by TCRdb to the late 2010s). In the paper's terms, the treatment or condition label means: PENTA 11 planned treatment interruption arm or continuous ART arm. Libraries were prepared through 3' RACE. Instrument on record: Illumina MiSeq. TCR libraries were built from RNA using a 3' RACE protocol with unique molecular identifiers to correct PCR amplification bias. Through fastp at Q25 and MiXCR, TCRdb rebuilt clones from the public reads, retaining in-frame beta chains. Rows matching on CDR3 protein sequence are summarized as one entry with the most common DNA and genes. The sample contains 30,000 to 40,000 distinct CDR3 sequences, about 7% of them found a single time. The top ten hold more than 0.95% of the sample. The specimen comprised CD45RA+ CD4+ T cells from PBMCs, pooled from several time points, sampled from a donor given antiretroviral therapy, either interrupted or continuous. According to the study, the label for this sample's cell subset or site signals: naive CD4+ CD45RA+ CD45RO- T cells. The receptor source for this set is a pool of human donors with HIV.

The chain combines TRBV4-1 with TRBJ2-5, with 9 bases fitting TRBD2. This CDR3 contains 16 residues. Germline-derived CDR1 and CDR2 are MGHRA and YSYEKL. J gave up 0 bases and V 1 base, and 3 bases lay outside the gene matches. The CDR3 is CASSQGRLADQETQYF. The CDR3 DNA reads TGCGCCAGCAGCCAAGGACGACTAGCGGACCAAGAGACCCAGTACTTC.

This clonotype occurred many times. The V and J genes are TRBV9 and TRBJ2-5; no definite D call. CDR1 is SGDLS, CDR2 YYNGEE, per germline. V lost 0 bases and J lost 1, with 10 bases in between. There are 15 residues in the CDR3. CDR3 sequence: CASSVATQVQETQYF. The DNA of the CDR3 is TGTGCCAGCAGCGTAGCTACCCAGGTCCAAGAGACCCAGTACTTC. The full variable domain, completed using reference TRBV9 and TRBJ2-5, is DSGVTQTPKHLITATGQRVTLRCSPRSGDLSVYWYQQSLDQGLQFLIQYYNGEERAKGNILERFSAQQFPDLHSELNLSSLELGDSALYFCASSVATQVQETQYFGPGTRLLVL.

This clonotype was observed many times. Germline is not matched at one junction end, which may reflect a read error. The chain recombines TRBV15 with TRBJ2-3, with D possibly TRBD2 on 6 matching bases. This CDR3 has 15 residues. The germline CDR1 and CDR2 sequences are LNHNV and YYDKDF (reference sequence). CDR3 in DNA: TGTGCTAGCAGTAGAACACTGGGGGGATCAGAAACGCTGTATTTT. As protein: CASSRTLGGSETLYF.

The sample holds many counts of this clonotype. V gene TRBV18 combines with J gene TRBJ2-3; D unclear. Germline V gene sequence: CDR1 KGHSH, CDR2 LQKENI. Between the trimmed V and J ends, which lost 3 bases and 1 base, there was a span of 8 bases. This CDR3 is built from 14 residues. In DNA, the CDR3 is TGTGCCAGCTCACCGAGCCCGGGCACAGATACGCAGTATTTT. This gives the protein CASSPSPGTDTQYF.

This clonotype occurred many times. This chain joins TRBV12-5 and TRBJ1-4, with D hard to call. This CDR3 is built from 12 residues. Germline values: CDR1 LGHNT, CDR2 FRNRAP. Trimming removed 3 bases from V and 5 bases from J, with 4 bases in between. CDR3 sequence (DNA): TGTGCTAGTGGTTTTGTCAATGAAAAACTGTTTTTT. Residues: CASGFVNEKLFF. Based on the CDR3 plus reference TRBV12-5 and TRBJ1-4, the full variable domain is DARVTQTPRHKVTEMGQEVTMRCQPILGHNTVFWYRQTMMQGLELLAYFRNRAPLDDSGMPKDRFSAEMPDATLATLKIQPSEPRDSAVYFCASGFVNEKLFFGSGTQLSVL.

The J gene is TRBJ2-1, the V gene TRBV21-1; the table names TRBD1, a call not compared with the DNA. TRBV21-1 is a pseudogene. The CDR3 loop spans 18 amino acids. The CDR3 sequence: CASSNGLRGVGPYNEQFF. CDR3 DNA sequence: TGTGCCAGCAGCAACGGGCTCCGGGGGGTGGGACCCTACAATGAGCAGTTCTTC.

At least ten counts were recorded for this clonotype. The chain carries TRBV28 and TRBJ2-7, with TRBD1 matching 10 bases. CDR1 and CDR2 from the germline V gene are MDHEN and SYDVKM. The CDR3 is made up of 15 amino acids. The V and J ends lost 5 bases and 6 bases, in that order; junction bases with no gene match: 10. Here the CDR3 DNA reads TGTGCCAGCAGTGCCACCCGGGACAGGGGCCGCGAGCAGTACTTC. It specifies CASSATRDRGREQYF.

This clonotype was detected many times. The J gene is TRBJ2-7, the V gene TRBV6-6; perhaps TRBD1 as D (6 bases). The V gene lost 8 bases and the J gene lost 10 bases, with 12 bases spanning the gap. CDR3 length: 10 residues. Germline V CDR1 and CDR2: MNHNY, SVGAGI (reference sequence). The CDR3 protein is CASGVGQQYF. In DNA, the CDR3 is TGTGCCAGCGGTGTGGGACAACAGTACTTC.

The chain couples TRBV20-1 to TRBJ2-2, with 13 bases fitting TRBD2. The CDR3 has 15 amino acids. J gave up 7 bases and V 4 bases, and 6 bases lay outside the gene matches. Germline CDR1 DFQATT, CDR2 SNEGSKA (reference sequence). CDR3 sequence: CSATGLAGVGGELFF. For the CDR3, the DNA is TGCAGTGCTACCGGACTAGCGGGAGTGGGCGGGGAGCTGTTTTTT.

This clonotype was recorded a few times. The V and J genes are TRBV24-1 and TRBJ2-2; D is unresolved. The CDR3 runs 15 residues. With 7 bases removed from V and 2 bases from J, the gap between germline ends came to 13 bases. CDR1 is KGHDR, CDR2 SFDVKD, per germline. The CDR3 sequence: CATSQNPTNTGELFF. DNA for the CDR3: TGTGCCACCAGCCAAAACCCTACTAACACCGGGGAGCTGTTTTTT.

The chain couples TRBV20-1 to TRBJ1-6, with 8 bases that match TRBD1. The germline V gene has CDR1 DFQATT and CDR2 SNEGSKA (reference sequence). V shed 6 bases, J shed 5 bases, and the junction held 6 bases outside the gene matches. The CDR3 sequence is 14 residues long. CDR3 region: CSAYQGANNSPLHF. CDR3 coding DNA: TGCAGTGCCTATCAGGGGGCCAATAATTCACCCCTCCACTTT.